These T cell receptor beta chains were read from a single sample in a study of cytomegalovirus exposure and HLA in healthy donors. The table came from immunoSEQ multiplex PCR; TCRdb's copy has only in-frame clones and leaves some out. The sample lists about 59,000 clones, 80% seen once, with roughly 3.9% in the top ten. Material for sequencing was PBMCs. These receptors all stem from a woman aged 35 to 49 in good health and CMV-seronegative. Both conserved end residues are part of each CDR3. Each record gives: clone size, V gene, J gene, CDR3 length, D gene, CDR3 DNA, CDR3 protein. A D gene is named only where the DNA matches it firmly. Clone size is shown for a subset of rows, as once, few, many or a class of expanded clone.

>.|TRBV7-9|TRBJ2-7|15|TRBD1
TGTGCCAGCAGCGCGCAACCCGGACAGGGGATCGTGCAGTACTTC
CASSAQPGQGIVQYF
>.|TRBV29-1|TRBJ2-2|13|.
TGCAGCGTTGACAGGGCGGACACCGGGGAGCTGTTTTTT
CSVDRADTGELFF
>.|TRBV28|TRBJ2-1|17|TRBD2
TGTGCCAGCACCACCCCGGCTGGCGGGGAGGGGTACGATGAGCAGTTCTTC
CASTTPAGGEGYDEQFF
>few|TRBV7-9|TRBJ1-2|15|TRBD1
TGTGCCAGCAGCAGCGCCCGACAGGGGTGGTATGGCTACACCTTC
CASSSARQGWYGYTF
>.|TRBV28|TRBJ1-5|13|TRBD1
TGTGCCAGCAACCAGGGGGTATATCAGCCCCAGCATTTT
CASNQGVYQPQHF
>.|TRBV6-6|TRBJ2-7|13|.
TGTGCCAGCAGTTACGAGGCTACCTACGAGCAGTACTTC
CASSYEATYEQYF
>.|TRBV27|TRBJ2-2|16|TRBD1
TGTGCCAGCAGTTTTATCCCCGGGACAGGGGCTGGGGAGCTGTTTTTT
CASSFIPGTGAGELFF
>.|TRBV2|TRBJ1-1|15|TRBD1
TGTGCCTCTCGCAGGGGGCCCGCAATGAACACTGAAGCTTTCTTT
CASRRGPAMNTEAFF
>.|TRBV29-1|TRBJ1-1|13|TRBD1
TGCAGCGTTCGGCACCAGGGGGCCCCTGAAGCTTTCTTT
CSVRHQGAPEAFF
>.|TRBV15|TRBJ2-7|15|.
TGTGCCACCAGCAGAGAAAGACAGGCCTCCTACGAGCAGTACTTC
CATSRERQASYEQYF
>.|TRBV10-3|TRBJ2-7|15|TRBD2
TGTGCCATCAGTGACCTGACTAGCGGGAACTACGAGCAGTACTTC
CAISDLTSGNYEQYF